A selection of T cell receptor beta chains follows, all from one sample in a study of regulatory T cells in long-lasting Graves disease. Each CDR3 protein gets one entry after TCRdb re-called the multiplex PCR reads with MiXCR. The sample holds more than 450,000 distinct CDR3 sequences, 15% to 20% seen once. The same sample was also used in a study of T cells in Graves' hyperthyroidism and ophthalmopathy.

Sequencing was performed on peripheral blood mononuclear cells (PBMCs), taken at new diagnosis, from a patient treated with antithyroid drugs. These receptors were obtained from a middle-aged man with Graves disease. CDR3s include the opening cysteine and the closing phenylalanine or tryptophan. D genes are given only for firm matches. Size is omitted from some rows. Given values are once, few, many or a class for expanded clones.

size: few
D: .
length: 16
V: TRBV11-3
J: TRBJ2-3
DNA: TGTGCCAGCAGCTTTCGGAGCGGTGCTAGCACAGATACGCAGTATTTT
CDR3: CASSFRSGASTDTQYF

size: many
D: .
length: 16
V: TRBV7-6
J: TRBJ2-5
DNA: TGTGCCAGCAGCCCCGGGCCGGCAGGGTCTTGGGAGACCCAGTACTTC
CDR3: CASSPGPAGSWETQYF

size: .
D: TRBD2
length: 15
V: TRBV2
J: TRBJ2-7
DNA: TGTGCCAGCAGTGAAGCAGGACTAGCGATATACGAGCAGTACTTC
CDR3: CASSEAGLAIYEQYF

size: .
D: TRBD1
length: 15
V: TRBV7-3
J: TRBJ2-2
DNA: TGTGCCAGCAGCCCCTCCGAGGGGGCGACCGGGGAGCTGTTTTTT
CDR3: CASSPSEGATGELFF

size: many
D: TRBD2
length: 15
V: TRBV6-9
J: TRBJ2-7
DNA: TGTGCCAGCAGTTACCCCGGGACTAGCTCTACCGAGCAGTACTTC
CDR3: CASSYPGTSSTEQYF

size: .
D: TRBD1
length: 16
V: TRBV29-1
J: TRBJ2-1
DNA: TGCAGCGTTGAAGTAGGGACAGCCAGCTCCTACAATGAGGAGTTCTTC
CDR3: CSVEVGTASSYNEEFF

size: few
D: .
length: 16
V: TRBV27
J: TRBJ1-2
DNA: TGTGCCAGCAGTTTTTTCGGGGCAGGGGAGAACTATGGCTACACCTTC
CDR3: CASSFFGAGENYGYTF

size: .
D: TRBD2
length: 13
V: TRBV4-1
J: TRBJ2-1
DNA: TGCGCCAGCAGCCAAGAATCCGGGACTAGCAGGTTCTTC
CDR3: CASSQESGTSRFF

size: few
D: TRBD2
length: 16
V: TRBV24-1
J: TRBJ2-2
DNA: TGTGCCACCAGTGATTCCAGCGGGAGGGATACCGGGGAGCTGTTTTTT
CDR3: CATSDSSGRDTGELFF

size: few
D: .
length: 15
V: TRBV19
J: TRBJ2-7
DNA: TGTGCCAGTAGTATCGAACGGGGGCTCTCCTACGAGCAGTACTTC
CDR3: CASSIERGLSYEQYF

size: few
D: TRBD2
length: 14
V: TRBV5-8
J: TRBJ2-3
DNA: TGTGCCAGCAGCCCTGAGCGGGAGCGTCCAGCGCAGTATTTT
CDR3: CASSPERERPAQYF

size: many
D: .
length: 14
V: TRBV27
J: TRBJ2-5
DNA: TGTGCCAGCAGGAGTAGCCACGACCAAGAGACCCAGTACTTC
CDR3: CASRSSHDQETQYF

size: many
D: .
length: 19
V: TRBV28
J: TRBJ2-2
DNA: TGTGCCAGCAGTTTATACCCCCCTCAGATCCCTGCGAACACCGGGGAGCTGTTTTTT
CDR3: CASSLYPPQIPANTGELFF

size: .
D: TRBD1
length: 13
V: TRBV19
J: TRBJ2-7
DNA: TGTACCAGTAGGGGCCAGGGGGTCGGCGAGCAGTACTTC
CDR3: CTSRGQGVGEQYF

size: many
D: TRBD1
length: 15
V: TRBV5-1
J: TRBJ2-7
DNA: TGTGCCAGCAGCTACCTCCGGGACAGGGGTTACGAGCAGTACTTC
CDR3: CASSYLRDRGYEQYF

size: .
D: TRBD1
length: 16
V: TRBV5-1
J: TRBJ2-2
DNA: TGCGCCAGCATTCTATCAGGACAGGGAGGAGCCGGGGAGCTGTTTTTT
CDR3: CASILSGQGGAGELFF

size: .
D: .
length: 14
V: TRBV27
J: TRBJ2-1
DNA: TGTGCCAGCAAGAGGTCCGGGCTCTACAATGAGCAGTTCTTC
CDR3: CASKRSGLYNEQFF

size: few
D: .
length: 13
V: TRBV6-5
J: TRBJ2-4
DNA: TGTGCCAGCGGTTACTCGGGCGGAAACATTCAGTACTTC
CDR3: CASGYSGGNIQYF

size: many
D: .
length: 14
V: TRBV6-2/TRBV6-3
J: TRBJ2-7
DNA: TGTGCCAGCAGTTTTAAGGGGACAACCTACGAGCAGTACTTC
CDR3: CASSFKGTTYEQYF

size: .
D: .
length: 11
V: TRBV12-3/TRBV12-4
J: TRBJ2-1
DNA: TGTGCCAGCAGTAGAACGCTTTTCCCGTTCTTC
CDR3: CASSRTLFPFF

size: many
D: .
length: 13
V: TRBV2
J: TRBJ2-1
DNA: TGTGCCAGCGGGGGCAGCTGGGGCAATGAGCAGTTCTTC
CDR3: CASGGSWGNEQFF

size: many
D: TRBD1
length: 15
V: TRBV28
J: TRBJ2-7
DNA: TGTGCCAGCAGTTTACCCGGACAGGGGAGTTACGAGCAGTACTTC
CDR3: CASSLPGQGSYEQYF

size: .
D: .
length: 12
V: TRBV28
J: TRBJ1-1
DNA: TGTGCCAGCAATGAGGGGCACACTGAAGCTTTCTTT
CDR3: CASNEGHTEAFF

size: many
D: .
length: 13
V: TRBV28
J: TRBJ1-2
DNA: TGTGCCAGCAGTGGACAGCTCCTCTATGGCTACACCTTC
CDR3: CASSGQLLYGYTF

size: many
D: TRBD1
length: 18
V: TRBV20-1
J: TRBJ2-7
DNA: TGCAGTGCTATCGCAGGGGGCCCGAACAGACTAGATCACTACGAGCAGTACTTC
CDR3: CSAIAGGPNRLDHYEQYF

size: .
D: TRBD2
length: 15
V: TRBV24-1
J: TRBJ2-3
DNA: TGTGCCACCAGTGATAGGGGGACTAGAGGGTATACGCAGTATTTT
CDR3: CATSDRGTRGYTQYF

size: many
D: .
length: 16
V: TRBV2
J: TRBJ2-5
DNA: TGTGCCAGCAGTGAAATACTCCGGGACTTTCAAGAGACCCAGTACTTC
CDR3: CASSEILRDFQETQYF

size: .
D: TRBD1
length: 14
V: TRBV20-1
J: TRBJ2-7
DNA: TGCAGTGCCGGTAGAGGGGACAGGGCGGGCGAGCAGTACTTC
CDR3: CSAGRGDRAGEQYF

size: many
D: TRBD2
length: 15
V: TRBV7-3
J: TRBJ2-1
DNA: TGTGCCAGCAGCCATGCTGAAGCGGGGTACCATGAGCAGTTCTTC
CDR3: CASSHAEAGYHEQFF

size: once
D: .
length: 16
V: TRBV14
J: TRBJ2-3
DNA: TGTGCCAGCAGCCAAGATCTGGTAGGGAACGCAGATACGCAGTATTTT
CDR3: CASSQDLVGNADTQYF

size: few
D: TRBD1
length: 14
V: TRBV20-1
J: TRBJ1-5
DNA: TGCAGTGCTAGAACGACAGGGCTCAGTCAGCCCCAGCATTTT
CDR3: CSARTTGLSQPQHF

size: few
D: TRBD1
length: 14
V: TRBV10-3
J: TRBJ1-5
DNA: TGTGCCATTGCGACAGGGGAATACAATCAGCCCCAGCATTTT
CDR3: CAIATGEYNQPQHF

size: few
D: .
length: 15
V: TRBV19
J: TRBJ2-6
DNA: TGTGCCAGTGCAATACAGGGTAGTGGGGCCAACGTCCTGACTTTC
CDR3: CASAIQGSGANVLTF

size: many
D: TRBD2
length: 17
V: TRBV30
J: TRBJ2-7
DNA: TGTGCCTGGAGCGTCCCGGGACTAGCGGTACCACCTTACGAGCAGTACTTC
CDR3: CAWSVPGLAVPPYEQYF

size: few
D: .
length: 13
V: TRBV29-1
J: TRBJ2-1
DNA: TGCAGCGTTGAACCCCTAGCTCATGGTGAGCAGTTCTTC
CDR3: CSVEPLAHGEQFF

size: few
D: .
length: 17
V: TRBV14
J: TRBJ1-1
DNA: TGTGCCAGCAGCCAAGCCGAGGTTTGGGCCTTGAGAACTGAAGCTTTCTTT
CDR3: CASSQAEVWALRTEAFF

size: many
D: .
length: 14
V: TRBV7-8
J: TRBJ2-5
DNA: TGTGCCAGCAGCCCCTTGGACAGCCAAGAGACCCAGTACTTC
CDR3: CASSPLDSQETQYF

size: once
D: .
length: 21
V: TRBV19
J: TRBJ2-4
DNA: TGTGCCAGTAGTATCTTTATAGGGCAGGGGGGACCCTTTGGGGCCAAAAACATTCAGTACTTC
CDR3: CASSIFIGQGGPFGAKNIQYF

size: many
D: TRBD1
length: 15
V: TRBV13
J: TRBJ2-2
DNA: TGTGCCAGCAGCCCAGGGGGCTTGGACACCGGGGAGCTGTTTTTT
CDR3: CASSPGGLDTGELFF

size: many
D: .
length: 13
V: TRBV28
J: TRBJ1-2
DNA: TGTGCCAGCACCGCAGGGGAGGTCTATGGCTACACCTTC
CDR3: CASTAGEVYGYTF

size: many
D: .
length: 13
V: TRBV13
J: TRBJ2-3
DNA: TGTGCCAGCATGAACAGATACACAGATACGCAGTATTTT
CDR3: CASMNRYTDTQYF

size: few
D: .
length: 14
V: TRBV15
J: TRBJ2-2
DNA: TGTGCCGCCAGCCTCCCAGCCAGGGGCCGGGGAGCTGTTTTT
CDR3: CAASLPARGRGAVF